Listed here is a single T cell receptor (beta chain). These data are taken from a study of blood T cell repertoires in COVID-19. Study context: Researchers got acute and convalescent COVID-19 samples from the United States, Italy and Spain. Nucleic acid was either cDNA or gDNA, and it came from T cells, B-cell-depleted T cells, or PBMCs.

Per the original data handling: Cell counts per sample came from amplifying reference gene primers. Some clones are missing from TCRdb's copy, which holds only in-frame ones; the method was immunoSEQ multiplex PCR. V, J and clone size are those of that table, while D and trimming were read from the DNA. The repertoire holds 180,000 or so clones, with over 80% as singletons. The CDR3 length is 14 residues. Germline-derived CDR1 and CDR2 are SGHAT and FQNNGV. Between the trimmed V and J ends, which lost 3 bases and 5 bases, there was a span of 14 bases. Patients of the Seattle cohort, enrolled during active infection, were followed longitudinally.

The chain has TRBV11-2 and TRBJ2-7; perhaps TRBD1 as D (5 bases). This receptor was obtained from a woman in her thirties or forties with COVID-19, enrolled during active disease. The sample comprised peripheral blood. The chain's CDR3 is CASSFRVSRDEQYF. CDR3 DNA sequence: TGTGCCAGCAGCTTCAGGGTTTCAAGGGACGAGCAGTACTTC.